This TCR beta chain comes out of a study of Ad26.COV2.S vaccination and SARS-CoV-2 variants. About the study: The Ad26.COV2.S arm of the COV1001 trial was where the donor was placed. The study's findings and limits: Placebo recipients had lower spike-specific TCR breadth than vaccine recipients.

Assay: immunoSEQ multiplex PCR; the TCRdb copy retains only in-frame clones and omits some. Of fewer than 500,000 clones in the sample, 80% to 95% were seen once. Stated treatment: around 19 received Ad26.COV2.S at low or high dose, single or two shots; about 5 received placebo; per-sample allocation not given. Day 63 after the first vaccine or placebo injection was the time point for sampling. Germline CDR1 KGHSH, CDR2 LQKENI. The CDR3 loop spans 16 amino acids. V was cut by 0 bases and J by 2 bases, with 11 bases left in between. As regards this clone: The antigen is not known.

J is TRBJ1-3 and V is TRBV18; possibly TRBD1 for D (5 bases). The receptor's source is a person aged 18 to 59 who received the Ad26.COV2.S COVID-19 vaccine or a placebo. Specimen: peripheral blood, collected in a trial of Ad26.COV2.S vaccine versus placebo. CDR3 region: CASSPPSGFPGNTIYF. CDR3 DNA sequence: TGTGCCAGCTCACCACCCTCAGGGTTCCCTGGAAACACCATATATTTT. The whole variable domain, remainder taken from reference TRBV18 and TRBJ1-3, is NAGVMQNPRHLVRRRGQEARLRCSPMKGHSHVYWYRQLPEEGLKFMVYLQKENIIDESGMPKERFSAEFPKEGPSILRIQQVVRGDSAAYFCASSPPSGFPGNTIYFGEGSWLTVV.